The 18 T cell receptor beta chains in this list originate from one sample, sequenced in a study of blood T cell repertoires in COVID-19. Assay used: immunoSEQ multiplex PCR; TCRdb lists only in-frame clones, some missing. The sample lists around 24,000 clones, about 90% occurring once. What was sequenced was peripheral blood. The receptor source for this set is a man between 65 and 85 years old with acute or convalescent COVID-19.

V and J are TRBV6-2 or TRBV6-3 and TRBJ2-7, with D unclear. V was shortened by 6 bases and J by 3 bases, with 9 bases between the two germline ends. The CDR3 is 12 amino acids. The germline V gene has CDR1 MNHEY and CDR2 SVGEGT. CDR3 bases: TGTGCCAGCAGCAACACCAACTACGAGCAGTACTTC. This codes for CASSNTNYEQYF.

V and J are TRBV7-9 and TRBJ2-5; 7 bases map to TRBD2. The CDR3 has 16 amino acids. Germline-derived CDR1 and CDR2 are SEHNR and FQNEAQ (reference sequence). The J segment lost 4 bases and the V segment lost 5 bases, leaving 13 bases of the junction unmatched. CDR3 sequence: CASSPLSLAARETQYF. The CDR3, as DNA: TGTGCCAGCAGCCCCCTGTCGCTAGCGGCAAGAGAGACCCAGTACTTC.

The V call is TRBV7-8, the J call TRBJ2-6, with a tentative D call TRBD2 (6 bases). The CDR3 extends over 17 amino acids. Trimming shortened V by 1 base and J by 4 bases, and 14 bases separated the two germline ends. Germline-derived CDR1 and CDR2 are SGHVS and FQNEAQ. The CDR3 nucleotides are TGTGCCAGCAGCTTAGACGGGAGAAGGTCAGGGGCCAACGTCCTGACTTTC. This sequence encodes CASSLDGRRSGANVLTF.

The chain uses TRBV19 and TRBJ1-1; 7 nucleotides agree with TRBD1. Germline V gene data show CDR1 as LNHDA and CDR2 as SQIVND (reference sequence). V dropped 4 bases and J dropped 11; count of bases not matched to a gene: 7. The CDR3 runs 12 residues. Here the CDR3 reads CASSTRQGGAFF. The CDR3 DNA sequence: TGTGCCAGTAGTACCAGACAGGGCGGCGCTTTCTTT.

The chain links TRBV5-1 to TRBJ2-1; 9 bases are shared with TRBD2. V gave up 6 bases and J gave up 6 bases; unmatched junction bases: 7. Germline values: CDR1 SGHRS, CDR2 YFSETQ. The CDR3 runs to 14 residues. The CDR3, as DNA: TGCGCCAGCAAAGGGGTTAGCGGGAGCAATGAGCAGTTCTTC. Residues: CASKGVSGSNEQFF.

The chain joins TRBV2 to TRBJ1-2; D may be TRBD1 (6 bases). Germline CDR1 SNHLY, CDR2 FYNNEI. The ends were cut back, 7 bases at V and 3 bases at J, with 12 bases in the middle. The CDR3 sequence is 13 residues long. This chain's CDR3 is CASKQGLDYGYTF. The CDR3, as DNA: TGTGCCAGCAAACAGGGTTTAGACTATGGCTACACCTTC. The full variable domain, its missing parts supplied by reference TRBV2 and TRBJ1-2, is EPEVTQTPSHQVTQMGQEVILRCVPISNHLYFYWYRQILGQKVEFLVSFYNNEISEKSEIFDDQFSVERPDGSNFTLKIRSTKLEDSAMYFCASKQGLDYGYTFGSGTRLTVV.

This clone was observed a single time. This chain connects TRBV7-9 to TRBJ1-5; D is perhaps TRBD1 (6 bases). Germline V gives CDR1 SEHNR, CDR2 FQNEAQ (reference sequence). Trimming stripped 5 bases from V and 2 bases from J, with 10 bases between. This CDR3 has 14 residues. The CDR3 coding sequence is TGTGCCAGCAGCGTATACAGGGGCAATCAGCCCCAGCATTTT. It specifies CASSVYRGNQPQHF.

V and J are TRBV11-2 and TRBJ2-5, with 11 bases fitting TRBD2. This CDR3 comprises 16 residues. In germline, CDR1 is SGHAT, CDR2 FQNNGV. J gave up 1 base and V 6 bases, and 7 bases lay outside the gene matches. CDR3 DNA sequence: TGTGCCAGCAGACCTCTAGCGGGAGGATTCCAAGAGACCCAGTACTTC. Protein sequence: CASRPLAGGFQETQYF.

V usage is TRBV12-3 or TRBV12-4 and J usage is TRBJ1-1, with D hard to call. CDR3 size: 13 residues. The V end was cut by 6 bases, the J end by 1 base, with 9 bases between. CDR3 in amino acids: CASSSRRNTEAFF. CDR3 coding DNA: TGTGCCAGCAGCTCACGTAGGAACACTGAAGCTTTCTTT.

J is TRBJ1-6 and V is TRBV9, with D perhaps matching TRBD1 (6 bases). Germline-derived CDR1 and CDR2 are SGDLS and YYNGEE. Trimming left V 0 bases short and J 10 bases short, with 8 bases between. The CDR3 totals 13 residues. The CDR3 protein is CASSVGGGSPLHF. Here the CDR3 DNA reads TGTGCCAGCAGCGTAGGAGGGGGATCACCCCTCCACTTT.

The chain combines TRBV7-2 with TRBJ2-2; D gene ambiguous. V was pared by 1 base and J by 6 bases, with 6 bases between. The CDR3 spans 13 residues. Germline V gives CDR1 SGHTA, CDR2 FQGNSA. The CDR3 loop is CASSLVESGELFF. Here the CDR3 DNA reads TGTGCCAGCAGCTTAGTGGAGTCCGGGGAGCTGTTTTTT.

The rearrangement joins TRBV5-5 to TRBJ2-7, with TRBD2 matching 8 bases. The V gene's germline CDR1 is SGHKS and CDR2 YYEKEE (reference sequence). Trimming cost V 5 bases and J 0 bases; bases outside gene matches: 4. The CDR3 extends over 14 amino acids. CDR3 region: CASRPTSDSYEQYF. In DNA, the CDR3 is TGTGCCAGCAGACCGACTAGCGACTCCTACGAGCAGTACTTC. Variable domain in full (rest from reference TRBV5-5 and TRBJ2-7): DAGVTQSPTHLIKTRGQQVTLRCSPISGHKSVSWYQQVLGQGPQFIFQYYEKEERGRGNFPDRFSARQFPNYSSELNVNALLLGDSALYLCASRPTSDSYEQYFGPGTRLTVT.

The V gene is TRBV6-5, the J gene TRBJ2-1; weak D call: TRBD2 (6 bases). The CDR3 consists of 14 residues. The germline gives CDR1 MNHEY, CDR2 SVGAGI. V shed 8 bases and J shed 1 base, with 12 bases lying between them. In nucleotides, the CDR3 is TGTGCCAGCGAGGGACTCCTATCCTACAATGAGCAGTTCTTC. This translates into CASEGLLSYNEQFF.

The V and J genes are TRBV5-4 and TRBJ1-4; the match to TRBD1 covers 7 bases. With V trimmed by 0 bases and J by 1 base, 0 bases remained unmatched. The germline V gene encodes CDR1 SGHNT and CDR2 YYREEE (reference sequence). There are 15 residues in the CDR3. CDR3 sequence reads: CASSLGQGTNEKLFF. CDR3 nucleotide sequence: TGTGCCAGCAGCTTGGGACAGGGAACTAATGAAAAACTGTTTTTT.

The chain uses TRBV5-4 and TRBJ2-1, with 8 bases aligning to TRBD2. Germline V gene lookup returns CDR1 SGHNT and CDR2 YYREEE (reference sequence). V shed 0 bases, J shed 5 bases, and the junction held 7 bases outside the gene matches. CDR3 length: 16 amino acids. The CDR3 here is CASSLDGLAYDNEQFF. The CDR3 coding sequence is TGTGCCAGCAGCTTGGATGGACTAGCCTATGACAATGAGCAGTTCTTC.

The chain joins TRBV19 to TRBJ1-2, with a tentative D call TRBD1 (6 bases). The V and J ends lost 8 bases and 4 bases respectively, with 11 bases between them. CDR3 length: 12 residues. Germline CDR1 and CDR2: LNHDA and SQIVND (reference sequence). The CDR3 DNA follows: TGTGCCAGTGATGACAGGACCTATGGCTACACCTTC. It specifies CASDDRTYGYTF.

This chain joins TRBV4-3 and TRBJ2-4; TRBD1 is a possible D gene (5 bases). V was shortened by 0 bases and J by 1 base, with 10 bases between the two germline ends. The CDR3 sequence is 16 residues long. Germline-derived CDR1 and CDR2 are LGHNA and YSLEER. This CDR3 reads CASSQDSPGAKNIQYF. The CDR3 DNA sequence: TGCGCCAGCAGCCAAGACTCTCCAGGGGCCAAAAACATTCAGTACTTC.

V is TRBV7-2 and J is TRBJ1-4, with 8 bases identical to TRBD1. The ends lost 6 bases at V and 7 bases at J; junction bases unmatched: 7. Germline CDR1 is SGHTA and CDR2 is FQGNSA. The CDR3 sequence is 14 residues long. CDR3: CASSQDRVTEKLFF. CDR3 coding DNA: TGTGCCAGCAGTCAGGACAGGGTTACTGAAAAACTGTTTTTT.